The T cell receptor beta chain under discussion was sequenced for a study of blood T cells in healthy people across ages. Broader study findings: Roughly linear declines in TCR beta diversity per million T cells occurred with age.

Of note for this clonotype: Its target is unknown.

The CDR3 runs 12 residues. CDR1 is SGHTA, CDR2 FQGNSA, per germline. Healthy Caucasians from Russia aged roughly 6 to 95 served as donors. Each sample had at least 7 million PBMCs isolated. For the second PCR, which ran for about 6 to 11 cycles, a sample-barcoded 5' primer and a J-beta primer mix were used. One entry per CDR3 protein results from TCRdb running MiXCR on the 5' RACE reads. Of 700,000 to 800,000 distinct CDR3 sequences listed, 40% to 45% are singletons. The V gene is TRBV7-2, the J gene TRBJ2-7; D is uncertain. The J call is uncertain, as TRBJ2-5 better fits the DNA end. The material sequenced was blood. The sequence was obtained from a woman aged 55-69 years in good health. Written as DNA, the CDR3 is TGTGCCAGCAGCTTAGACCGTCGGACCCAGTACTTC. It is translated as CASSLDRRTQYF.